This is a list of T cell receptor beta chains from one sample in a study of radiotherapy plus CTLA-4 blockade in lung cancer. The method was immunoSEQ multiplex PCR; TCRdb's version includes in-frame clones alone and lacks a portion of them. Of about 50,000 clones listed, more than 75% are singletons. The starting material was peripheral blood, obtained from a patient treated with radiotherapy plus ipilimumab. The origin of the receptors is a human donor with non-small cell lung cancer whose response to radiotherapy plus ipilimumab could not be evaluated. Each CDR3 is given with its conserved first and last residue. D genes are given only for firm matches. The listing skips clone size in some rows; elsewhere it reads once, few, many or a size class.

v_call: TRBV28; j_call: TRBJ2-1; d_call: TRBD2; clone_size: NA; cdr3_nt: TGTGCCAGTGATTCTTTGAGGACTAGCGGGAGCAACGAGCAGTTCTTC; cdr3_aa: CASDSLRTSGSNEQFF
v_call: TRBV7-2; j_call: TRBJ2-1; d_call: TRBD2; clone_size: NA; cdr3_nt: TGTGCCAGCAGCCGGCTCGCAGCGGGAGGCCCTCAATTCTTC; cdr3_aa: CASSRLAAGGPQFF
v_call: TRBV20-1; j_call: TRBJ2-7; d_call: TRBD1; clone_size: NA; cdr3_nt: TGCAGTGCTAGTACAGGGGCCAGGCAGTACTTC; cdr3_aa: CSASTGARQYF
v_call: TRBV6-5; j_call: TRBJ2-1; d_call: TRBD2; clone_size: NA; cdr3_nt: TGTGCCAGCAAAAGGGGACTAGCGGGAGATAAGCAGTTCTTC; cdr3_aa: CASKRGLAGDKQFF
v_call: TRBV6-5; j_call: TRBJ1-1; d_call: NA; clone_size: NA; cdr3_nt: TGTGCCAGCATCCCCCGGGAAGGCACTGAAGCTTTCTTT; cdr3_aa: CASIPREGTEAFF
v_call: TRBV28; j_call: TRBJ1-5; d_call: NA; clone_size: NA; cdr3_nt: TGTGCCAGCAGGGGCGGGGGAAGCAATCAGCCCCAGCATTTT; cdr3_aa: CASRGGGSNQPQHF
v_call: TRBV10-3; j_call: TRBJ1-6; d_call: TRBD1; clone_size: NA; cdr3_nt: TGTGCCATCAGTGGGGACAGGGGATATTCACCCCTCCACTTT; cdr3_aa: CAISGDRGYSPLHF
v_call: TRBV28; j_call: TRBJ2-7; d_call: TRBD2; clone_size: NA; cdr3_nt: TGTGCCAGCAGTTTAGCGGGGGGCGCCTCCTACGAGCAGTACTTC; cdr3_aa: CASSLAGGASYEQYF
v_call: TRBV28; j_call: TRBJ1-5; d_call: NA; clone_size: NA; cdr3_nt: TGTGCCAGCAGTTTCCCCCTCGGGGGAGGCAATCAGCCCCAGCATTTT; cdr3_aa: CASSFPLGGGNQPQHF
v_call: TRBV28; j_call: TRBJ1-5; d_call: NA; clone_size: NA; cdr3_nt: TGTGCCAGCAGTTTGGGAGTTTTGGCTGGAGACAATCAGCCCCAGCATTTT; cdr3_aa: CASSLGVLAGDNQPQHF
v_call: TRBV29-1; j_call: TRBJ2-1; d_call: NA; clone_size: NA; cdr3_nt: TGCAGCGTTGATAGGGAGACCTCCTACAATGAGCAGTTCTTC; cdr3_aa: CSVDRETSYNEQFF
v_call: TRBV9; j_call: TRBJ1-3; d_call: NA; clone_size: few; cdr3_nt: TGTGCCAGCAGGGGAGACCGGGGCTCTGGAAACACCATATATTTT; cdr3_aa: CASRGDRGSGNTIYF
v_call: TRBV6-1; j_call: TRBJ1-5; d_call: TRBD1; clone_size: NA; cdr3_nt: TGTGCCAGCAGGACAGGGGGTGGTCTGACCCAGCATTTT; cdr3_aa: CASRTGGGLTQHF
v_call: TRBV6-5; j_call: TRBJ1-1; d_call: TRBD1; clone_size: NA; cdr3_nt: TGTGCCAGCAGCTCGACAGGGGCGAACACTGAAGCTTTCTTT; cdr3_aa: CASSSTGANTEAFF
v_call: TRBV28; j_call: TRBJ1-2; d_call: NA; clone_size: NA; cdr3_nt: TGTGCCAGCAGTACCGTGGGTTCGGGCAGGGGCGACTATGGCTACACCTTC; cdr3_aa: CASSTVGSGRGDYGYTF
v_call: TRBV28; j_call: TRBJ2-2; d_call: NA; clone_size: NA; cdr3_nt: TGTGCCAGCAGTTTCAGGCAGGGGAACACCGGGGAGCTGTTTTTT; cdr3_aa: CASSFRQGNTGELFF
v_call: TRBV29-1; j_call: TRBJ1-3; d_call: NA; clone_size: NA; cdr3_nt: TGCAGCGTTGGAGCAGGGGACCCTGGAAACACCATATATTTT; cdr3_aa: CSVGAGDPGNTIYF
v_call: TRBV2; j_call: TRBJ2-2; d_call: NA; clone_size: NA; cdr3_nt: TGTGCCAGCAGTGTCGGCAGGGATCGAGAGCTGTTTTTT; cdr3_aa: CASSVGRDRELFF
v_call: TRBV29-1; j_call: TRBJ2-1; d_call: TRBD2; clone_size: few; cdr3_nt: TGCAGCGTTGGGGATCTAGCGGGAGTAGATTTTGGCTCCTACAATGAGCAGTTCTTC; cdr3_aa: CSVGDLAGVDFGSYNEQFF
v_call: TRBV4-2; j_call: TRBJ2-7; d_call: TRBD2; clone_size: NA; cdr3_nt: TGTGCCAGCAGCCAAGATCTGCCTAGCGGGCCTAAAACCTACGAGCAGTACTTC; cdr3_aa: CASSQDLPSGPKTYEQYF
v_call: TRBV15; j_call: TRBJ2-7; d_call: NA; clone_size: NA; cdr3_nt: TGTGCCACCAGCTCCCGTTACCAAACTAGGGGGTACGAGCAGTACTTC; cdr3_aa: CATSSRYQTRGYEQYF
v_call: TRBV7-3; j_call: TRBJ1-1; d_call: NA; clone_size: NA; cdr3_nt: TGTGCCAGCAGCTTTGTCCCTAACACTGAAGCTTTCTTT; cdr3_aa: CASSFVPNTEAFF
v_call: TRBV9; j_call: TRBJ1-3; d_call: TRBD1; clone_size: NA; cdr3_nt: TGTGCCAGCAGCGTAGTGGGGACAGGGCGGTCTGGAAACACCATATATTTT; cdr3_aa: CASSVVGTGRSGNTIYF
v_call: TRBV28; j_call: TRBJ2-6; d_call: TRBD1; clone_size: NA; cdr3_nt: TGTGCCAGTTCACAGGGGTCGGCCGGGGCCAACGTCCTGACTTTC; cdr3_aa: CASSQGSAGANVLTF
v_call: TRBV19; j_call: TRBJ2-7; d_call: TRBD2; clone_size: NA; cdr3_nt: TGTGCCAGTAGTAGGACTAGGCTACTTGAACAGTACTTC; cdr3_aa: CASSRTRLLEQYF
v_call: TRBV15; j_call: TRBJ2-5; d_call: TRBD1; clone_size: NA; cdr3_nt: TGTGCCACCAGCAGAGATCAGGGGGACAAGACCCAGTACTTC; cdr3_aa: CATSRDQGDKTQYF
v_call: TRBV5-1; j_call: TRBJ2-3; d_call: TRBD2; clone_size: NA; cdr3_nt: TGCGCCAGCAGCGGTACTAGCGGGAGGATTTTCGGTACGCAGTATTTT; cdr3_aa: CASSGTSGRIFGTQYF
v_call: TRBV6-1; j_call: TRBJ1-5; d_call: NA; clone_size: few; cdr3_nt: TGTGCCAGCAGTGAAGCGCTCAGGGTTAGCAATCAGCCCCAGCATTTT; cdr3_aa: CASSEALRVSNQPQHF
v_call: TRBV19; j_call: TRBJ2-7; d_call: NA; clone_size: NA; cdr3_nt: TGTGCCAGTAGTATGGGTAGACAAGAGCCCTACGAGCAGTACTTC; cdr3_aa: CASSMGRQEPYEQYF
v_call: TRBV5-4; j_call: TRBJ2-7; d_call: TRBD2; clone_size: NA; cdr3_nt: TGTGCCAGCAGCCCGGTCTCCCTAGCGGGAGGAATATACGAGCAGTACTTC; cdr3_aa: CASSPVSLAGGIYEQYF
v_call: TRBV6-5; j_call: TRBJ2-7; d_call: TRBD1; clone_size: NA; cdr3_nt: TGTGCCAGCAGTTACGGGACAGCTAGCTACGAGCAGTACTTC; cdr3_aa: CASSYGTASYEQYF
v_call: TRBV2; j_call: TRBJ2-7; d_call: NA; clone_size: NA; cdr3_nt: TGTGCCAGCACGGACTACCAGGCCCGGGAGCAGTACTTC; cdr3_aa: CASTDYQAREQYF
v_call: TRBV28; j_call: TRBJ2-1; d_call: NA; clone_size: NA; cdr3_nt: TGTGCCAGCAGTCGGACAGCTCCAGGCCACAATGAGCAGTTCTTC; cdr3_aa: CASSRTAPGHNEQFF
v_call: TRBV19; j_call: TRBJ1-3; d_call: NA; clone_size: once; cdr3_nt: TGTGCCAGTAGTAACTTCGTCGGGTCCCTCTCTGGAAACACCATATATTTT; cdr3_aa: CASSNFVGSLSGNTIYF
v_call: TRBV7-2; j_call: TRBJ2-7; d_call: NA; clone_size: NA; cdr3_nt: TGTGCCAGCAGCTTCGGAAGGGGCTACGAGCAGTACTTC; cdr3_aa: CASSFGRGYEQYF
v_call: TRBV4-1; j_call: TRBJ1-1; d_call: NA; clone_size: NA; cdr3_nt: TGCGCCAGCAGCCACCCCCGCGACGGTAGCAAGAACACTGAAGCTTTCTTT; cdr3_aa: CASSHPRDGSKNTEAFF
v_call: TRBV27; j_call: TRBJ2-7; d_call: NA; clone_size: NA; cdr3_nt: TGTGCCAGCCGATTTGGGGCTGCCGCCTACGAGCAGTACTTC; cdr3_aa: CASRFGAAAYEQYF
v_call: TRBV5-1; j_call: TRBJ2-7; d_call: TRBD2; clone_size: NA; cdr3_nt: TGCGCCAGCAGCTTGGGGGCTAGCGGGAGTTACGAGCAGTACTTC; cdr3_aa: CASSLGASGSYEQYF
v_call: TRBV30; j_call: TRBJ2-3; d_call: NA; clone_size: NA; cdr3_nt: TGTGCCTGGATGCGGCGGACAAGCACAGATACGCAGTATTTT; cdr3_aa: CAWMRRTSTDTQYF
v_call: TRBV6-5; j_call: TRBJ2-7; d_call: TRBD1; clone_size: NA; cdr3_nt: TGTGCCAGCAGTCTCCGGGACAGGGTGTACGAGCAGTACTTC; cdr3_aa: CASSLRDRVYEQYF
v_call: TRBV28; j_call: TRBJ1-3; d_call: NA; clone_size: NA; cdr3_nt: TGTGCCAGCAGTTTAAGGCTTAGGGGCAACTCTGGAAACACCATATATTTT; cdr3_aa: CASSLRLRGNSGNTIYF
v_call: TRBV18; j_call: TRBJ1-5; d_call: TRBD1; clone_size: NA; cdr3_nt: TGTGCCAGCTCACCCGAGCAGGGGGCCAGTCAGCCCCAGCATTTT; cdr3_aa: CASSPEQGASQPQHF
v_call: TRBV11-1; j_call: TRBJ1-2; d_call: NA; clone_size: NA; cdr3_nt: TGTGCCAGCAGTAAAGGGGAACAGCCCCTCTATGGCTACACCTTC; cdr3_aa: CASSKGEQPLYGYTF
v_call: TRBV6-1; j_call: TRBJ1-4; d_call: TRBD1; clone_size: NA; cdr3_nt: TGTGCCAGCAGTGTCCAGGGGGGTGAAAAACTGTTTTTT; cdr3_aa: CASSVQGGEKLFF
v_call: TRBV29-1; j_call: TRBJ2-3; d_call: TRBD2; clone_size: NA; cdr3_nt: TGCAGCGTCCCCAGCGGGACGTTAACAGATACGCAGTATTTT; cdr3_aa: CSVPSGTLTDTQYF
v_call: TRBV5-1; j_call: TRBJ2-5; d_call: TRBD1; clone_size: NA; cdr3_nt: TGCGCCAGCAGCTGGACCGGGACAGGGGGAGAGACCCAGTACTTC; cdr3_aa: CASSWTGTGGETQYF
v_call: TRBV11-2; j_call: TRBJ2-7; d_call: NA; clone_size: NA; cdr3_nt: TGTGCCAGCAGCTTAGAGGGTAGGAACAGCCTCTACGAGCAGTACTTC; cdr3_aa: CASSLEGRNSLYEQYF
v_call: TRBV2; j_call: TRBJ2-2; d_call: TRBD2; clone_size: few; cdr3_nt: TGTGCCAGCAGTTCGTCTAGCGGGAGAGGGGGCGGGGAGCTGTTTTTT; cdr3_aa: CASSSSSGRGGGELFF
v_call: TRBV5-1; j_call: TRBJ2-1; d_call: TRBD1; clone_size: once; cdr3_nt: TGCGCCAGCAGCCCTGGACAGGGGAAGGGTAATGAGCAGTTCTTC; cdr3_aa: CASSPGQGKGNEQFF
v_call: TRBV21-1; j_call: TRBJ2-7; d_call: NA; clone_size: few; cdr3_nt: TGTGCCAGCAGCAAAGCGCTACGGGAGGGCCCCTACGAGCAGTACTTC; cdr3_aa: CASSKALREGPYEQYF
v_call: TRBV6-5; j_call: TRBJ1-1; d_call: NA; clone_size: NA; cdr3_nt: TGTGCCAGCAGCCCGAGAGGAGGGTACCTTACTGAAGCTTTCTTT; cdr3_aa: CASSPRGGYLTEAFF
v_call: TRBV19; j_call: TRBJ2-1; d_call: NA; clone_size: NA; cdr3_nt: TGTGCCAGTAGTCCCTTCGATTTCGGCTCCTACAATGAGCAGTTCTTC; cdr3_aa: CASSPFDFGSYNEQFF
v_call: TRBV6-5; j_call: TRBJ2-7; d_call: NA; clone_size: NA; cdr3_nt: TGTGCCAGCAGCCGAACAGGTTCCGCCGAGCAGTACTTC; cdr3_aa: CASSRTGSAEQYF
v_call: TRBV9; j_call: TRBJ2-1; d_call: TRBD2; clone_size: NA; cdr3_nt: TGTGCCAGCAATCCTAGCGGGACCACCTACAATGAGCAGTTCTTC; cdr3_aa: CASNPSGTTYNEQFF
v_call: TRBV6-5; j_call: TRBJ1-2; d_call: NA; clone_size: NA; cdr3_nt: TGTGCCAGCAGTTACTCGTCAGGGCTTGGCTACACCTTC; cdr3_aa: CASSYSSGLGYTF
v_call: TRBV6-5; j_call: TRBJ2-7; d_call: TRBD2; clone_size: NA; cdr3_nt: TGTGCCAGCAGTTACACCGGGACTAGCGGCCTCTACGAGCAGTACTTC; cdr3_aa: CASSYTGTSGLYEQYF
v_call: TRBV6-5; j_call: TRBJ2-7; d_call: NA; clone_size: NA; cdr3_nt: TGTGCCAGCATCCCCCGTGCAGGGGTCTCCTACGAGCAGTACTTC; cdr3_aa: CASIPRAGVSYEQYF